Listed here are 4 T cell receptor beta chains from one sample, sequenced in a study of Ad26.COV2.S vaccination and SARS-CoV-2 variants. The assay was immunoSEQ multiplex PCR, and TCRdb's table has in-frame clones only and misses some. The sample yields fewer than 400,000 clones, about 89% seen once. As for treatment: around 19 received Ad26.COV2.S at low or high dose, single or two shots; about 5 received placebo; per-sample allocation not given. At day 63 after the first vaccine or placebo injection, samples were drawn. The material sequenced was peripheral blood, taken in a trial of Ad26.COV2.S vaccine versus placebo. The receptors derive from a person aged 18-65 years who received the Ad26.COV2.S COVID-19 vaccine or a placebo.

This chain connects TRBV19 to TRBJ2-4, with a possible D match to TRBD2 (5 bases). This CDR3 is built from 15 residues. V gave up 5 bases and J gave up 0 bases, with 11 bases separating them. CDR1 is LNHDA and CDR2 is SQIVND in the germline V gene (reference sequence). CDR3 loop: CASSGELLAKNIQYF. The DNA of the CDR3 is TGTGCCAGTAGTGGGGAGCTACTAGCCAAAAACATTCAGTACTTC.

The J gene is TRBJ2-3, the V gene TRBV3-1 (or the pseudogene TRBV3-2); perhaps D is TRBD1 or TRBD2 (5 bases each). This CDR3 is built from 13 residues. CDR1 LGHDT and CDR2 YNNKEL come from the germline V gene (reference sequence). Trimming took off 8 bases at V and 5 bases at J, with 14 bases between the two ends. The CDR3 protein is CASGDPRLDTQYF. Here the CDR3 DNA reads TGTGCCAGCGGGGACCCTAGGTTAGATACGCAGTATTTT.

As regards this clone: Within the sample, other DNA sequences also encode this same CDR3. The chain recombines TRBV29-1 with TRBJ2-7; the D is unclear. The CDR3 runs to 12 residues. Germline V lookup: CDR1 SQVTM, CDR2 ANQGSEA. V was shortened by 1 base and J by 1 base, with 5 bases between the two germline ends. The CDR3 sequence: CSVEAESYEQYF. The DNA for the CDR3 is TGCAGCGTTGAAGCCGAGTCCTACGAGCAGTACTTC.

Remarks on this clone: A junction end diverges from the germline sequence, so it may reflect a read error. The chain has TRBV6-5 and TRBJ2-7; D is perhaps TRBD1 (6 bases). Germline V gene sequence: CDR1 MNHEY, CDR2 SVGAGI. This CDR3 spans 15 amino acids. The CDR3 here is CASSPEQGFSHEQYF. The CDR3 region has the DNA TGTGCCAGCAGCCCCGAACAGGGCTTCTCCCACGAGCAGTACTTC.